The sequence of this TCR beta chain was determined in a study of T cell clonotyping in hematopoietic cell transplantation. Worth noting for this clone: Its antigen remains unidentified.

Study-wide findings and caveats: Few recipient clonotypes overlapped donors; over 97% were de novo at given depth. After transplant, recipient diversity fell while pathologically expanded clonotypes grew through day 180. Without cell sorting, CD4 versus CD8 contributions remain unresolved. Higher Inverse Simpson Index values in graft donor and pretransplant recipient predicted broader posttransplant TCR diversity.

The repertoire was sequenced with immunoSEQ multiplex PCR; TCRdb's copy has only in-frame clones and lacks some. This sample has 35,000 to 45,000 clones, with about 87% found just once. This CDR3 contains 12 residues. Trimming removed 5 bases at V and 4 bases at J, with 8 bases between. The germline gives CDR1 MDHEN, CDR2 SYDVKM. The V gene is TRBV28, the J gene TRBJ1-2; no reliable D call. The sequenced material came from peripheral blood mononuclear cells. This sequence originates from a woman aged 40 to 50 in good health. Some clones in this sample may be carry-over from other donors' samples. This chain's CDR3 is CASSLRGYGYTF. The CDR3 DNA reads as TGTGCCAGCAGTCTTCGGGGCTATGGCTACACCTTC.